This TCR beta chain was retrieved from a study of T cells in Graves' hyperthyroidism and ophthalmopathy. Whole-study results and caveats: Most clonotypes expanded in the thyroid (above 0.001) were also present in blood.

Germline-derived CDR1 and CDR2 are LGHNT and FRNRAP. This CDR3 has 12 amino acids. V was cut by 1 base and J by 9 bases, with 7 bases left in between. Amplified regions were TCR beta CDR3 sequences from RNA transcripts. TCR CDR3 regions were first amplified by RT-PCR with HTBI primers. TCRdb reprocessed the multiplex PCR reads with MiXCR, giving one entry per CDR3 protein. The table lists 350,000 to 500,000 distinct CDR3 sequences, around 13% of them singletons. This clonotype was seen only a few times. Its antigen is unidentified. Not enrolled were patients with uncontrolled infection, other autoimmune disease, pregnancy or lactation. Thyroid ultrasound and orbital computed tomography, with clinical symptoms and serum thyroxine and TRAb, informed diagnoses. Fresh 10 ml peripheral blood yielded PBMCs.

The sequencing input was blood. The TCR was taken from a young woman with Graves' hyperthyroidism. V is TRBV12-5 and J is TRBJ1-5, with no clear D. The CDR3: CASGLGGLPQHF. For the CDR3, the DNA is TGTGCTAGTGGTTTGGGGGGTTTGCCCCAGCATTTT.